The rows below give T cell receptor beta chains drawn from one sample of a study of post-analysis software for immune sequencing data. TCRdb independently ran MiXCR on the PCR reads; one entry per CDR3 protein. This table holds 350,000 to 500,000 distinct CDR3 sequences, roughly 40% found once. What was sequenced was blood. These receptors originate from a girl aged 2 to 9 with multiple sclerosis. CDR3s include the opening cysteine and the closing phenylalanine or tryptophan. The D gene is left open where the match is weak. Clone size is given for some rows only: seen once, a few or many times, or a class if the clone is expanded.

clone_size | j_call | v_call | d_call | cdr3_nt | cdr3_aa
. | TRBJ1-5 | TRBV10-3 | . | TGTGCCATCAGTGAGACAGACAGGAATCAGCCCCAGCATTTT | CAISETDRNQPQHF
. | TRBJ1-5 | TRBV10-3 | . | TGTGCCATCAGCGGAGGGGGGCAGGGTCAGCCCCAGCATTTT | CAISGGGQGQPQHF
few | TRBJ2-1 | TRBV28 | . | TGTGCCAGCAGAACCCATGGCCCATACAATGAGCAGTTCTTC | CASRTHGPYNEQFF
. | TRBJ1-4 | TRBV18 | . | TGTGCCAGCTCACCATACACAGACGAAAAACTGTTTTTT | CASSPYTDEKLFF
few | TRBJ2-1 | TRBV7-2 | TRBD1 | TGTGCCAGCAGCTTATCGACCGGGACAGGGTACGAGTTCTTC | CASSLSTGTGYEFF
. | TRBJ2-1 | TRBV6-4 | . | TGTGCCAGCAGTGACTCGGAGGAGGGTGAGCAGTTCTTC | CASSDSEEGEQFF
. | TRBJ2-1 | TRBV12-3/TRBV12-4 | . | TGTGCCAGCAGTTCCGGACGCCTAAAAACTGGAGCCTACAATGAGCAGTTCTTC | CASSSGRLKTGAYNEQFF
. | TRBJ2-4 | TRBV11-2 | . | TGTGCCAGCAACTTAGATGCGACAGCCGGAGAGCAGTACTTC | CASNLDATAGEQYF
. | TRBJ2-1 | TRBV9 | TRBD1 | TGTGCCAGCAGCGTAGGGGACAGTCACAATGAGCAGTTCTTC | CASSVGDSHNEQFF
. | TRBJ2-1 | TRBV5-1 | TRBD1 | TGCGCCAGCAGCCCCCCGGGACAGCTTAGCTCCTACAATGAGCAGTTCTTC | CASSPPGQLSSYNEQFF
. | TRBJ1-5 | TRBV20-1 | . | TGCAGTGCTACGGGAAATAATCAGCCCCAGCATTTT | CSATGNNQPQHF
few | TRBJ2-1 | TRBV5-7 | . | TGTGCCAGCATCCTGGGAAACAGCGGCATGATCGCGTACAATGAGCAGTTCTTC | CASILGNSGMIAYNEQFF
. | TRBJ2-5 | TRBV12-3/TRBV12-4 | TRBD2 | TGTGCCAGCAGTTTACGACTAGCGGGAGATGGAGAGACCCAGTACTTC | CASSLRLAGDGETQYF
. | TRBJ1-3 | TRBV12-3/TRBV12-4 | . | TGTGCCAGCTATAGGGATATACCTGGAAACACCATATATTTT | CASYRDIPGNTIYF
few | TRBJ2-7 | TRBV27 | . | TGTGCCAGCAGCGCATCCCCGAGGGATCGGTACGAGCAGTACTTC | CASSASPRDRYEQYF